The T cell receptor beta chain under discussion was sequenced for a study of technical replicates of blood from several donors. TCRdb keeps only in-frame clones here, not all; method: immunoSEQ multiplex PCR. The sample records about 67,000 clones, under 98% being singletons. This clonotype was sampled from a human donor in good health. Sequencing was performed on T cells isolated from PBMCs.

CDR3 region: CASSLSAGTTEAFF. DNA for the CDR3: TGTGCCAGCAGCTTATCCGCAGGGACAACTGAAGCTTTCTTT. The J gene is TRBJ1-1, the V gene TRBV11-2; tentative D call: TRBD1 (6 bases). V gave up 2 bases and J gave up 5 bases, with 12 bases separating them. The CDR3 sequence is 14 residues long. The germline V gene encodes CDR1 SGHAT and CDR2 FQNNGV.